This TCR beta chain is from a study of cytomegalovirus exposure and HLA in healthy donors. The study's findings and limits: In vitro testing confirmed a few CMV-associated chains as specific for CMV antigens. TCR beta chain V- and J-gene trimming was linked, in a later analysis, to a missense variant in DCLRE1C.

With regard to this clone: The antigen is not known.

The PCR had 60 Vbeta and 13 Jbeta primers. The assay was immunoSEQ multiplex PCR, and TCRdb's table has in-frame clones only and misses some. The repertoire holds about 98,000 clones, with roughly 80% as singletons. Germline CDR1 and CDR2: SGDLS and YYNGEE. This CDR3 has 16 residues. V was pared by 2 bases and J by 4 bases, with 11 bases of the junction left unmatched. This sequence was found in a man aged 55 to 70 in good health and CMV-seropositive. The genes are TRBV9 and TRBJ2-5; 7 nucleotides match TRBD2. Input material: PBMCs. The CDR3 region is CASSVGSAGLGETQYF. In DNA, the CDR3 is TGTGCCAGCAGCGTCGGTTCAGCGGGATTGGGAGAGACCCAGTACTTC.